These T cell receptor beta chains were read from a single sample in a study of T cells in narcolepsy. Profiling relied on immunoSEQ multiplex PCR, and the TCRdb table lists in-frame clones only, not all of them. Here the sample spans about 33,000 clones, roughly 90% being singletons. Material: CD45RA- memory CD4+ T cells from PBMCs. Source of these receptors: a human donor with narcolepsy. The CDR3 runs from the conserved cysteine through the conserved F or W.

J: TRBJ1-1
length: 14
V: TRBV5-6
CDR3: CARSFRGRGTEAFF

J: TRBJ2-3
length: 17
V: TRBV18
CDR3: CASSPPRLGASTDTQYF

J: TRBJ2-4
length: 16
V: TRBV5-6
CDR3: CASSFGGVGAKNIQYF

J: TRBJ2-7
length: 18
V: TRBV5-1
CDR3: CASSPDPLGAGSSYEQYF

J: TRBJ2-5
length: 11
V: TRBV19
CDR3: CASSIQETQYF

J: TRBJ2-2
length: 15
V: TRBV19
CDR3: CASRKQGIGTGELFF

J: TRBJ2-1
length: 11
V: TRBV20-1
CDR3: CSGGAYNEQFF

J: TRBJ1-2
length: 13
V: TRBV28
CDR3: CASTVAGSNGYTF

J: TRBJ2-3
length: 20
V: TRBV27
CDR3: CASSPRGGRTIPHSTDTQYF

J: TRBJ1-5
length: 13
V: TRBV28
CDR3: CASSFEGDQPQHF

J: TRBJ1-6
length: 14
V: TRBV14
CDR3: CASSQGRENSPLHF

J: TRBJ2-1
length: 12
V: TRBV2
CDR3: CASSELVRGRFF

J: TRBJ2-1
length: 15
V: TRBV5-1
CDR3: CASSPGTPTYNEQFF

J: TRBJ2-7
length: 15
V: TRBV10-3
CDR3: CAIRPSQETRYEQYF

J: TRBJ2-2
length: 13
V: TRBV6-4
CDR3: CASSATSTGELFF

J: TRBJ1-6
length: 15
V: TRBV5-6
CDR3: CASSLLNRLNSPLHF

J: TRBJ2-7
length: 13
V: TRBV5-4
CDR3: CASSPGQPYEQYF

J: TRBJ2-5
length: 14
V: TRBV10-3
CDR3: CAISGTSGGETQYF

J: TRBJ1-1
length: 14
V: TRBV15
CDR3: CATSREGENTEAFF

J: TRBJ2-5
length: 11
V: TRBV2
CDR3: CASSEEETQYF

J: TRBJ1-1
length: 14
V: TRBV5-1
CDR3: CASSTTGGNTEAFF

J: TRBJ1-1
length: 15
V: TRBV4-3
CDR3: CASSPGTRVNTEAFF

J: TRBJ1-1
length: 17
V: TRBV9
CDR3: CASSVDGPLGLNTEAFF

J: TRBJ1-1
length: 14
V: TRBV29-1
CDR3: CSSKPETAHTEAFF

J: TRBJ2-5
length: 12
V: TRBV7-9
CDR3: CASSLNRETQYF

J: TRBJ1-6
length: 15
V: TRBV7-9
CDR3: CASSLGAVRDSPLHF

J: TRBJ1-1
length: 13
V: TRBV19
CDR3: CASGQGGRTEAFF

J: TRBJ2-4
length: 14
V: TRBV23-1
CDR3: CASTPGQGGCIQYF

J: TRBJ1-4
length: 14
V: TRBV7-9
CDR3: CASSYGTGREKLFF

J: TRBJ2-2
length: 14
V: TRBV5-1
CDR3: CASSLVGVTGELFF

J: TRBJ2-7
length: 18
V: TRBV28
CDR3: CASSLVVLASGRGNEQYF

J: TRBJ2-3
length: 14
V: TRBV6-1
CDR3: CASSPTGGEDTQYF

J: TRBJ2-3
length: 13
V: TRBV7-9
CDR3: CASSPYVVDTQYF

J: TRBJ1-5
length: 14
V: TRBV7-2
CDR3: CASSLDLGLKPQHF

J: TRBJ2-7
length: 15
V: TRBV30
CDR3: CAWKRTWTGSYEQYF

J: TRBJ2-5
length: 16
V: TRBV18
CDR3: CASSPSAGGPSETQYF

J: TRBJ1-2
length: 12
V: TRBV11-3
CDR3: CASSKGQEGYTF

J: TRBJ2-1
length: 16
V: TRBV19
CDR3: CASSMSGLPSYNEQFF

J: TRBJ1-6
length: 14
V: TRBV9
CDR3: CASRIGTGDEPLHF

J: TRBJ2-5
length: 14
V: TRBV7-2
CDR3: CASSLATGKETQYF

J: TRBJ2-1
length: 12
V: TRBV7-2
CDR3: CASSLLGGEQFF

J: TRBJ2-1
length: 15
V: TRBV28
CDR3: CASIVSGRAYNEQFF

J: TRBJ2-5
length: 17
V: TRBV10-1
CDR3: CASSVGTSGISTETQYF

J: TRBJ2-7
length: 16
V: TRBV9
CDR3: CASSVGGSGAPYEQYF

J: TRBJ1-1
length: 13
V: TRBV27
CDR3: CASSPSNRVRAFF

J: TRBJ1-1
length: 10
V: TRBV29-1
CDR3: CSVLREDAFF